The rows below give T cell receptor beta chains drawn from one sample of a study of T-cell memory formation after mild COVID-19. From the 5' RACE reads, TCRdb called clonotypes with MiXCR, one entry per CDR3 protein. The profile covers about 130,000 distinct CDR3 sequences, with about 6% appearing a single time and about 2.2% taken by the ten largest. Sample: PBMCs or a T cell subset sorted from them (not recorded which). The receptors shown here come from an adult woman who had mild COVID-19 (a few samples of this study predate the infection). Cell type and time point are not known. Each CDR3 is given with its conserved first and last residue. Each record gives: D gene, J gene, clone size, V gene, CDR3 protein, CDR3 DNA. A D gene is named only where the DNA matches it firmly. Size tells how often a clone was seen (once, few, many) or the class of an expanded clone, and some rows leave it out.

>TRBD1|TRBJ2-7|NA|TRBV24-1
CATSDFQRTGGYEQYF
TGTGCCACCAGTGATTTTCAACGGACAGGGGGCTACGAGCAGTACTTC
>TRBD1|TRBJ1-5|few|TRBV12-3/TRBV12-4
CASTGQVHSNQPQHF
TGTGCCAGCACTGGACAGGTCCATAGCAATCAGCCCCAGCATTTT
>NA|TRBJ1-1|many|TRBV5-1
CASSLDGRGTEAFF
TGCGCCAGCAGCTTGGATGGGAGGGGGACTGAAGCTTTCTTT
>NA|TRBJ2-2|NA|TRBV6-5
CASSYLGAGGIAGELFF
TGTGCCAGCAGTTACCTGGGGGCCGGCGGTATTGCCGGGGAGCTGTTTTTT
>NA|TRBJ2-1|few|TRBV6-2/TRBV6-3
CASSHPPKTGYNEQFF
TGTGCCAGCAGTCACCCTCCTAAGACGGGATACAATGAGCAGTTCTTC
>TRBD2|TRBJ2-7|NA|TRBV5-1
CASSTGTSGGYEQYF
TGCGCCAGCAGCACCGGGACTAGCGGGGGCTACGAGCAGTACTTC
>NA|TRBJ2-6|many|TRBV7-3
CASSPGPRTSGANVLTF
TGTGCCAGCAGCCCGGGACCCCGCACCTCTGGGGCCAACGTCCTGACTTTC
>NA|TRBJ2-5|NA|TRBV5-5
CASNTGTETQYF
TGTGCCAGCAACACAGGGACAGAGACCCAGTACTTC
>TRBD2|TRBJ2-1|NA|TRBV7-9
CASSLTGGSNEQFF
TGTGCCAGCAGCTTAACCGGCGGGAGCAATGAGCAGTTCTTC
>NA|TRBJ2-5|few|TRBV20-1
CSARGAIFHGETQYF
TGCAGTGCCAGAGGCGCTATCTTCCACGGGGAGACCCAGTACTTC
>NA|TRBJ2-1|many|TRBV6-5
CASSPGVSYNEQFF
TGTGCCAGCAGTCCGGGGGTCTCCTACAATGAGCAGTTCTTC
>NA|TRBJ2-6|NA|TRBV6-5
CASSRSFWGANVLTF
TGTGCCAGCAGCCGATCGTTCTGGGGGGCCAACGTCCTGACTTTC
>TRBD2|TRBJ2-3|many|TRBV7-2
CASRTGGSTDTQYF
TGTGCCAGCAGAACGGGAGGTAGCACAGATACGCAGTATTTT
>NA|TRBJ1-1|NA|TRBV12-3/TRBV12-4
CASSLARGVEAFF
TGTGCCAGCAGTTTAGCGCGGGGAGTTGAAGCTTTCTTT